This T cell receptor beta chain was identified in a study of T-cell memory formation after mild COVID-19. Whole-study results and caveats: CD4+ contracting clones were mainly CM and EM; CD8+ ones, EMRA.

A single record per CDR3 protein comes from TCRdb applying MiXCR to the 5' RACE reads. This sample yields around 510,000 distinct CDR3 sequences, of which less than 25% are seen a single time; under 8.5% belongs to the top ten. This clonotype was observed a few times. As yet, its antigen is unknown. The clonotype comes from an adult woman who had mild COVID-19 (a few samples of this study predate the infection). Cell type and time point are not known. Sequencing was performed on PBMCs or a T cell subset sorted from them (not recorded which).

The CDR3: CATSGPPGPTEAFF. CDR3 nucleotide sequence: TGTGCCACCAGTGGGCCTCCAGGGCCCACTGAAGCTTTCTTT. V is TRBV24-1 and J is TRBJ1-1; tentative D call: TRBD1 (5 bases). V lost 5 bases and J lost 4, with 13 bases in between. The CDR3 spans 14 residues. CDR1 is KGHDR, CDR2 SFDVKD, per germline.